The T cell receptor (beta chain) under discussion was sequenced for a study of shared clonotypes between healthy human individuals. Overall study results and limits: The naive CD4 repertoires of a few donors were compared, and approximately 5% of clonotypes were shared. Richness estimates generally favored naive over memory subsets. Generation probabilities of non-shared clonotypes were lower (relative to those shared by all four donors).

It was CD45RO-negative cells, positively selected for CCR7, that made up naive CD8 cells, with terminally differentiated effector memory CD45RA+ cells excluded. Every one of the donors was a Caucasian adult that lived in Nashville, Tennessee. A word on this clone: The antigen remains unidentified.

The V and J ends lost 10 bases and 4 bases, in that order; junction bases with no gene match: 9. Germline V gene sequence: CDR1 MDHEN, CDR2 SYDVKM. The CDR3 consists of 14 residues. Libraries were prepared by immunoSEQ multiplex PCR; TCRdb keeps only in-frame clonotypes and omits some of them. The table records about 2.1 million clones, approximately 94% of them present only once. The sequence was collected from a man in his late teens or twenties in good health. Some clones in this sample may be carry-over from other donors' samples. The sample was naive CD8+ T cells from PBMCs. V and J are TRBV28 and TRBJ2-7; TRBD2 aligns across 11 bases. The CDR3 DNA sequence: TGTGCCACCCGAAGACTAGCGGGGCGTTACGAGCAGTACTTC. Its translation: CATRRLAGRYEQYF.